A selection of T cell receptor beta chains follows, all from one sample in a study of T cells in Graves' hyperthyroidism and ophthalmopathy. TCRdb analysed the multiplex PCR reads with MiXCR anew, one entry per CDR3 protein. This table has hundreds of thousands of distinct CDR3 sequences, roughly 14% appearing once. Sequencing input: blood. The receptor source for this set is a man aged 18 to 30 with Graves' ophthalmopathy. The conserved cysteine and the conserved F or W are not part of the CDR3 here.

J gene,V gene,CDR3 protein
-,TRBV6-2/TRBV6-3,ASSNGETQF
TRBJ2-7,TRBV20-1,SAPSRSYEQY
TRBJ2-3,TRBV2,ASKGLADTDTQY
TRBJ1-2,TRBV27,ASSQAETGHRNYGYT
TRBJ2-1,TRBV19,ASSSARLYNEQF
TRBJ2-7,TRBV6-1,ASSGTGGLYEQY
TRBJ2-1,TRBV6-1,ASRPGSYNEQF
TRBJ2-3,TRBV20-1,SARGGGAGTDTQY
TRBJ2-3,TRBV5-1,ASSSGTTDTQY
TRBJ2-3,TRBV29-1,SVLPGTAHSDTQY
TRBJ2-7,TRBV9,ASSSQRDFYEQY
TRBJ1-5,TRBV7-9,ASSSGKSWHQPQH
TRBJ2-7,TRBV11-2,ASRRWQGSSYEQY
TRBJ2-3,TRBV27,ASSFRAGDTQY
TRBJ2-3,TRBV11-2,ASSFFPRLAGVTDTQY
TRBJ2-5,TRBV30,AWSSGAQETQY
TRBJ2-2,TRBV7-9,ASSLEDTGELF
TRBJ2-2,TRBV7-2,ASSLMGPRNAGELF
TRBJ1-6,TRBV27,ASSQADTGEDYNSPLH
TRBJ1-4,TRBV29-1,SVQDRSNEKLF
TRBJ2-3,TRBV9,ASSLSPSGFTDTQY
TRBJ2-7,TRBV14,ASSQVSGLAAYEQY
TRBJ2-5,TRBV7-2,ASSLGLNSGMGETQY
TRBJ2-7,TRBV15,ATSRQATGYEQY
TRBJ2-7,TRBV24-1,ATSPGTSGSYEQY
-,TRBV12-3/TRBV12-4,ASSQGGGGSYEQF
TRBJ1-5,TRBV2,ASSRIYSNQPQH
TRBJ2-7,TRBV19,ASSREELSYEQY
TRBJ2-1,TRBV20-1,SAKIAGLYNEQF
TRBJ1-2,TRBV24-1,ATSDGSSYGYT
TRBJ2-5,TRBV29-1,SGLVEGETQY
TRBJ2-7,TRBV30,AWKFPGQGYYEQY
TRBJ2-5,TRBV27,ASSFQDRQETQY
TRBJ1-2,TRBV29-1,SASPGYT
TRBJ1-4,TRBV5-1,ASSAGTGGMEKLF
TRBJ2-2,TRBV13,ASSSPGLTEGGELF
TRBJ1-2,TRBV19,ASSITGDYGYT
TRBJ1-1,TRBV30,AWSVLWGEPEAF
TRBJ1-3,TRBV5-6,ASSLDGGYSGNTIY
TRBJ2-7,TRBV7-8,ASSSFRQGAYEQY